This TCR beta chain was recovered during a study of T cells in Graves' hyperthyroidism and ophthalmopathy. Using more than 8 ml of fresh peripheral blood, PBMCs were prepared. As to this clonotype: A read error may explain this, as a much larger clone is one base away.

The CDR3 runs to 16 residues. Germline loops: CDR1 LGHNT, CDR2 FRNRAP. Using RNA transcripts as the source, TCR beta CDR3 regions were amplified. The primer set for the first-round RT-PCR of the TCR CDR3 was HTBI. TCRdb itself ran the multiplex PCR reads through MiXCR, one entry per CDR3 protein. The sample carries approximately 320,000 distinct CDR3 sequences, around a sixth recorded once. The specimen was blood. The TCR sequence derives from a man aged 25 to 40 with Graves' hyperthyroidism. The rearrangement links TRBV12-5 to TRBJ2-1; 7 nucleotides agree with TRBD1. In DNA, the CDR3 is TGTGCTAGTGGTATAGCAGGGGGAGCGACCTACAGTGAGCAGTTCTTC. Residues: CASGIAGGATYSEQFF.